Included here is one T cell receptor beta chain sequence, with context. This specimen comes from a study of CD8+ T cells in alopecia areata. The authors extracted RNA and reverse transcribed it into cDNA as the sequencing template. Sequencing was performed with immunoSEQ multiplex PCR; in TCRdb, only in-frame clones are kept and a portion is missing. Among approximately 180,000 clones listed, roughly 63% were seen once. After removal of 6 bases from V and 1 base from J, the junction contained 13 bases not matched to a gene. The CDR3 is 17 residues long. Germline V gene data show CDR1 as KGHSH and CDR2 as LQKENI.

This sequence originates from a human donor with alopecia areata. The source was CD4+ T cells sorted from blood, collected at week 0. The chain couples TRBV18 to TRBJ2-7, with 9 bases identical to TRBD1. The DNA for the CDR3 is TGTGCCAGCTCCCAACCTACAGGGACAGGGAGATCCTACGAGCAGTACTTC. It specifies CASSQPTGTGRSYEQYF.